The 21 T cell receptor beta chains below all came from one sample that was sequenced in a study of blood T cell repertoires in COVID-19. Some clones are missing from TCRdb's copy, which holds only in-frame ones; the method was immunoSEQ multiplex PCR. The table records under 200,000 clones, 85% to 90% of them present only once. Input material: peripheral blood. The origin of the receptors is a man aged 40-50 years with active or convalescent COVID-19.

The sample holds one count of this clone. The rearrangement uses TRBV6-5 and TRBJ2-7, with 7 bases fitting TRBD2. CDR1 MNHEY and CDR2 SVGAGI come from the germline V gene. The CDR3 is 15 residues long. J gave up 0 bases and V 6 bases, and 8 bases lay outside the gene matches. CDR3 in DNA: TGTGCCAGCAGGGGGATCGGGAGGCTCTCCTACGAGCAGTACTTC. This translates into CASRGIGRLSYEQYF.

V usage is TRBV19 and J usage is TRBJ2-7; no definite D call. V lost 6 bases, J lost 0 bases, and 9 bases lay in between. Germline CDR1 reads LNHDA; CDR2 reads SQIVND (reference sequence). This CDR3 region has 13 residues. The CDR3 reads CASSFQVSYEQYF. CDR3 coding DNA: TGTGCCAGTAGCTTCCAGGTCTCCTACGAGCAGTACTTC.

The sample holds one count of this clone. The chain combines TRBV27 with TRBJ1-2, with D perhaps TRBD1 (5 bases). CDR1 and CDR2 (germline): MNHEY, SMNVEV (reference sequence). This CDR3 has 13 amino acids. The V end was cut by 2 bases, the J end by 6 bases, with 10 bases between. CDR3 protein: CASSLGGRNGYTF. CDR3 in DNA: TGTGCCAGCAGTTTAGGGGGGAGAAATGGCTACACCTTC.

This chain connects TRBV18 to TRBJ1-2; maybe TRBD1 (5 bases). Trimming removed 2 bases from V and 2 bases from J, with 12 bases in between. The germline V gene has CDR1 KGHSH and CDR2 LQKENI. CDR3 size: 15 residues. CDR3 nucleotide sequence: TGTGCCAGCTCACCAGGGGCCGATCTGAACTATGGCTACACCTTC. This sequence encodes CASSPGADLNYGYTF.

This clone has a single count. The gene calls are TRBV29-1 and TRBJ2-3; 13 bases map to TRBD2. The CDR3 sequence is 15 residues long. The V gene's germline CDR1 is SQVTM and CDR2 ANQGSEA. With 7 bases clipped from V and 2 bases from J, the junction kept 6 bases outside the gene matches. The CDR3 loop is CSGAGLAGPTDTQYF. In DNA, the CDR3 is TGCAGCGGTGCGGGACTAGCGGGGCCCACAGATACGCAGTATTTT.

This clone was detected once. The chain links TRBV7-3 to TRBJ1-3, with 8 positions matching TRBD1. Trimming cost V 1 base and J 8 bases; bases outside gene matches: 10. Per germline, CDR1 SGHTA and CDR2 FQGTGA. The CDR3 totals 16 residues. CDR3 sequence reads: CASSLSGAGTGDTIYF. The CDR3 DNA follows: TGTGCCAGCAGCTTAAGTGGCGCCGGGACAGGCGACACCATATATTTT. Supplemented by reference TRBV7-3 and TRBJ1-3, the full variable domain reads GAGVSQTPSNKVTEKGKYVELRCDPISGHTALYWYRQSLGQGPEFLIYFQGTGAADDSGLPNDRFFAVRPEGSVSTLKIQRTERGDSAVYLCASSLSGAGTGDTIYFGEGSWLTVV.

V and J are TRBV5-4 and TRBJ1-1, with 9 bases fitting TRBD1. V shed 0 bases and J 6 bases; nucleotides not matched to a gene: 6. Per the germline V gene, CDR1 is SGHNT and CDR2 is YYREEE (reference sequence). The CDR3 runs 15 residues. CDR3: CASSLGRQGVSEAFF. The DNA of the CDR3 is TGTGCCAGCAGCTTGGGGCGACAGGGGGTATCTGAAGCTTTCTTT. The whole variable domain, filled in from reference TRBV5-4 and TRBJ1-1, reads ETGVTQSPTHLIKTRGQQVTLRCSSQSGHNTVSWYQQALGQGPQFIFQYYREEENGRGNFPPRFSGLQFPNYSSELNVNALELDDSALYLCASSLGRQGVSEAFFGQGTRLTVV.

V usage is TRBV7-9 and J usage is TRBJ2-3; D gene unclear. This CDR3 contains 14 residues. Deletions cut 2 bases from V and 2 bases from J, with 8 bases between. The germline V gene has CDR1 SEHNR and CDR2 FQNEAQ (reference sequence). This chain's CDR3 is CASSLSNFTDTQYF. The DNA for the CDR3 is TGTGCCAGCAGCTTATCCAATTTCACAGATACGCAGTATTTT.

V gene TRBV19 combines with J gene TRBJ1-1, with 9 nucleotides matching TRBD1. The trim removed 5 bases at V and 5 bases at J, leaving 9 bases unmatched. The CDR3 has 15 residues. Germline assignment: CDR1 LNHDA and CDR2 SQIVND (reference sequence). CDR3 residues: CASSPRQGVGTEAFF. The CDR3 DNA is TGTGCCAGTAGTCCAAGACAGGGGGTAGGGACTGAAGCTTTCTTT.

This clone showed up just once. The chain recombines TRBV29-1 with TRBJ2-7; a possible D gene is TRBD1 (6 bases). CDR3 size: 12 residues. Trimming left V 7 bases short and J 3 bases short, with 13 bases between. Germline-derived CDR1 and CDR2 are SQVTM and ANQGSEA. CDR3 coding DNA: TGCAGCGCCGAGGACAGAAACTACGAGCAGTACTTC. Its translation: CSAEDRNYEQYF.

Concerning this clone itself: An end of the junction does not agree with germline; a read error may underlie this. The genes are TRBV7-7 and TRBJ1-5, with 8 bases aligning to TRBD1. This CDR3 region has 17 residues. Germline values: CDR1 SSHAT, CDR2 FNYEAQ (reference sequence). The CDR3 DNA is TGTGCTAGCAGCTTAGAGAGACAGGGGATCGGCAATCAGCCCCAGCATTTT. It yields the protein CASSLERQGIGNQPQHF.

The V gene is TRBV9, the J gene TRBJ1-5, with no clear D. Germline assignment: CDR1 SGDLS and CDR2 YYNGEE. The V end lost 0 bases, the J end lost 5 bases, and 12 bases lay between the germline ends. There are 15 residues in the CDR3. In DNA form, the CDR3 reads TGTGCCAGCAGCGTAGCGGGAGATAAGTATCAGCCCCAGCATTTT. It specifies CASSVAGDKYQPQHF.

This sequence joins TRBV3-1 (or the pseudogene TRBV3-2) and TRBJ1-2; maybe TRBD1 (5 bases). CDR3 length equals 15 residues. CDR1 and CDR2 (germline): LGHDT, YNNKEL (reference sequence). V shed 3 bases and J shed 6 bases, with 17 bases lying between them. The CDR3 DNA reads as TGTGCCAGCAGCCATTATGCGGATTGGGGGGATGGCTACACCTTC. Translation gives CASSHYADWGDGYTF.

The chain has TRBV7-2 and TRBJ1-5; D is unclear. The length of the CDR3 is 12 residues. Germline V lookup: CDR1 SGHTA, CDR2 FQGNSA. Trimming removed 1 base from V and 6 bases from J, with 4 bases in between. CDR3 sequence: CASSLEAQPQHF. As DNA, the CDR3 is TGTGCCAGCAGCTTAGAAGCTCAGCCCCAGCATTTT.

The V gene is TRBV5-1, the J gene TRBJ1-2, with 9 bases that match TRBD1. J was trimmed by 8 bases and V by 9 bases; bases with no gene match: 14. CDR1 and CDR2 from the germline V gene are SGHRS and YFSETQ. The CDR3 loop spans 14 amino acids. The CDR3 sequence: CATKTGGATEGYTF. As DNA, the CDR3 is TGCGCCACCAAAACAGGGGGCGCGACGGAGGGCTACACCTTC.

This chain links TRBV19 with TRBJ2-7; TRBD1 matches at 7 bases. CDR1 is LNHDA, CDR2 SQIVND, per germline (reference sequence). V shed 7 bases, J shed 4 bases, and the junction held 7 bases outside the gene matches. The CDR3 has 13 residues. CDR3 sequence: CASTAGGAYEQYF. The CDR3 DNA sequence: TGTGCCAGTACCGCAGGGGGAGCATACGAGCAGTACTTC.

The chain has TRBV9 and TRBJ2-3; TRBD2 agrees at 8 bases. Germline-derived CDR1 and CDR2 are SGDLS and YYNGEE. The CDR3 is 15 residues long. The J segment lost 9 bases and the V segment lost 0 bases, leaving 9 bases of the junction unmatched. The CDR3 region has the DNA TGTGCCAGCAGCGTAGGGGAAGCGGGGGTTGGGACGCAGTATTTT. Translation: CASSVGEAGVGTQYF. Using reference TRBV9 and TRBJ2-3 for the parts outside the CDR3, the full variable domain is DSGVTQTPKHLITATGQRVTLRCSPRSGDLSVYWYQQSLDQGLQFLIQYYNGEERAKGNILERFSAQQFPDLHSELNLSSLELGDSALYFCASSVGEAGVGTQYFGPGTRLTVL.

The chain combines TRBV5-1 with TRBJ2-1, with D hard to call. Germline V gene data show CDR1 as SGHRS and CDR2 as YFSETQ. V lost 7 bases and J 0 bases, leaving 11 bases between the germline ends. This CDR3 spans 14 amino acids. CDR3 nucleotides: TGCGCCAGCGCCAGTACAAGCTCCTACAATGAGCAGTTCTTC. Translation gives CASASTSSYNEQFF.

The rearrangement joins TRBV18 to TRBJ1-1, with 10 bases lining up with TRBD1. This CDR3 is built from 16 residues. Losses at the gene ends were 3 bases for V and 4 bases for J; bases not matched to a gene: 8. Germline assignment: CDR1 KGHSH and CDR2 LQKENI. In DNA form, the CDR3 reads TGTGCCAGCTCACCGTTTAATGACAGGGGGCTCACTGAAGCTTTCTTT. Protein product: CASSPFNDRGLTEAFF.

This clone was picked up one time. The chain joins TRBV5-8 to TRBJ2-7; TRBD1 might be the D (6 bases). The ends were cut back, 5 bases at V and 2 bases at J, with 14 bases in the middle. This CDR3 spans 14 amino acids. CDR1 SGHTS and CDR2 YDEGEE come from the germline V gene. The CDR3 spells CASRTDRPTYEQYF. The CDR3 DNA is TGTGCCAGCAGAACGGACAGACCAACCTACGAGCAGTACTTC. Drawing the rest from reference TRBV5-8 and TRBJ2-7, the complete variable domain is EAGVTQSPTHLIKTRGQQATLRCSPISGHTSVYWYQQALGLGLQFLLWYDEGEERNRGNFPPRFSGRQFPNYSSELNVNALELEDSALYLCASRTDRPTYEQYFGPGTRLTVT.

V usage is TRBV5-8 and J usage is TRBJ2-7; 15 bases are shared with TRBD2. V was pared by 5 bases and J by 1 base, with 13 bases of the junction left unmatched. Per the germline V gene, CDR1 is SGHTS and CDR2 is YDEGEE. The CDR3 totals 19 residues. The CDR3: CASRYPPRTSGGASYEQYF. The CDR3 DNA sequence: TGTGCCAGCAGATACCCTCCGAGGACTAGCGGGGGGGCTTCCTACGAGCAGTACTTC.